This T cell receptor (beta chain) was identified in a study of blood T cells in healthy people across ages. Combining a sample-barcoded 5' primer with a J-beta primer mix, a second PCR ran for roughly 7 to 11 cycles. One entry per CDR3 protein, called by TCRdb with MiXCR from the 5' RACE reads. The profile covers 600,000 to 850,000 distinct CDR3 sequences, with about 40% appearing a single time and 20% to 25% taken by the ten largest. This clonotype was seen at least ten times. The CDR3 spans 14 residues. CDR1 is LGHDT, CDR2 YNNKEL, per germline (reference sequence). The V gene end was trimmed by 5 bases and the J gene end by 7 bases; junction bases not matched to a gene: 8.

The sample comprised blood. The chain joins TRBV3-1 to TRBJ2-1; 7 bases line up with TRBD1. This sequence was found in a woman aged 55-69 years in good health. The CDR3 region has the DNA TGTGCCAGCAGCATCCGGACAGGACCGAATGAGCAGTTCTTC. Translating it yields CASSIRTGPNEQFF.